Each of the 23 T cell receptor beta chains below was sequenced from the same sample in a study of cytomegalovirus exposure and HLA in healthy donors. 60 Vbeta and 13 Jbeta primers were used in PCR. Profiling relied on immunoSEQ multiplex PCR, and the TCRdb table lists in-frame clones only, not all of them. The table lists roughly 150,000 clones. Sequencing was carried out using PBMCs. These receptors were taken from a woman aged 45-60 years in good health and CMV-seronegative.

The J gene is TRBJ2-6, the V gene TRBV18, with D tentatively TRBD1 (5 bases). The CDR3 has 16 amino acids. Germline-derived CDR1 and CDR2 are KGHSH and LQKENI. Trimming removed 4 bases at V and 0 bases at J, with 10 bases between. As DNA, the CDR3 is TGTGCCAGCTCACGACAGACTGGCTCTGGGGCCAACGTCCTGACTTTC. Protein sequence: CASSRQTGSGANVLTF. The full variable domain, its missing parts supplied by reference TRBV18 and TRBJ2-6, is NAGVMQNPRHLVRRRGQEARLRCSPMKGHSHVYWYRQLPEEGLKFMVYLQKENIIDESGMPKERFSAEFPKEGPSILRIQQVVRGDSAAYFCASSRQTGSGANVLTFGAGSRLTVL.

The rearrangement uses TRBV4-2 and TRBJ2-1; TRBD2 agrees at 9 bases. Looked up from germline, CDR1 is LGHNA and CDR2 is YNFKEQ. Trimming cost V 0 bases and J 8 bases; bases outside gene matches: 11. The length of the CDR3 is 17 residues. CDR3 amino acids: CASSQDLRRGGLDEQFF. The CDR3 nucleotides read TGTGCCAGCAGCCAAGATCTGAGGCGGGGGGGACTTGATGAGCAGTTCTTC.

This chain links TRBV7-9 with TRBJ2-1; D possibly corresponds to TRBD1 (6 bases). The ends were cut back, 5 bases at V and 9 bases at J, with 14 bases in the middle. This CDR3 comprises 13 residues. Looked up from germline, CDR1 is SEHNR and CDR2 is FQNEAQ (reference sequence). The CDR3 sequence is CASSLRLGGEQFF. The CDR3 DNA follows: TGTGCCAGCAGCCTACGCCTAGGGGGTGAGCAGTTCTTC.

V and J are TRBV2 and TRBJ1-1; 8 bases line up with TRBD1. The CDR3 runs 15 residues. With V trimmed by 3 bases and J by 3 bases, 6 bases remained unmatched. Germline V gene data show CDR1 as SNHLY and CDR2 as FYNNEI. This CDR3 reads CASSEQGATYTEAFF. The CDR3 DNA is TGTGCCAGCAGTGAGCAGGGGGCTACTTACACTGAAGCTTTCTTT.

For the CDR3, the DNA is TGTGCCAGCCGAGGATCTTTTTCGGGCACCGGGGAGCTGTTTTTT. Protein product: CASRGSFSGTGELFF. J is TRBJ2-2 and V is TRBV6-5, with D hard to call. With 8 bases removed from V and 4 bases from J, the gap between germline ends came to 17 bases. Germline lookup yields CDR1 MNHEY and CDR2 SVGAGI. The CDR3 loop spans 15 amino acids.

This chain uses TRBV18 with TRBJ1-3; 9 positions match TRBD1. The V and J ends lost 5 bases and 0 bases, in that order; junction bases with no gene match: 2. The CDR3 consists of 15 residues. Germline V gives CDR1 KGHSH, CDR2 LQKENI. CDR3 region: CASSGQGSSGNTIYF. DNA for the CDR3: TGTGCCAGCTCAGGACAGGGGAGCTCTGGAAACACCATATATTTT.

The V gene is TRBV28, the J gene TRBJ1-5, with 8 bases lining up with TRBD1. V lost 8 bases, J lost 5 bases, and 5 bases stayed unmatched. This CDR3 contains 13 residues. Germline CDR1 and CDR2: MDHEN and SYDVKM. The CDR3 sequence is CASGDRSYQPQHF. As DNA, the CDR3 is TGTGCCAGCGGGGACAGGTCTTATCAGCCCCAGCATTTT.

The J gene is TRBJ1-1, the V gene TRBV28; 7 positions agree with TRBD1. CDR3 length: 14 amino acids. Trimming cost V 4 bases and J 0 bases; bases outside gene matches: 2. CDR1 is MDHEN and CDR2 is SYDVKM in the germline V gene. CDR3 DNA sequence: TGTGCCAGCAGTTCGACAGGGTTGAACACTGAAGCTTTCTTT. Protein sequence: CASSSTGLNTEAFF.

V is TRBV30 and J is TRBJ2-3, with 9 bases matching TRBD2. The germline gives CDR1 GTSNPN, CDR2 SVGIG (reference sequence). The J segment lost 2 bases and the V segment lost 4 bases, leaving 4 bases of the junction unmatched. The CDR3 consists of 14 residues. CDR3 protein: CAWIASGITDTQYF. In DNA form, the CDR3 reads TGTGCCTGGATAGCTAGCGGGATCACAGATACGCAGTATTTT.

The J gene is TRBJ1-6, the V gene TRBV30; D is undetermined. This CDR3 spans 14 amino acids. CDR1 is GTSNPN, CDR2 SVGIG, per germline (reference sequence). V was clipped by 5 bases and J by 0 bases, with 8 bases between them. CDR3 in amino acids: CAWSGSSYNSPLHF. The DNA for the CDR3 is TGTGCCTGGTCGGGGAGCTCCTATAATTCACCCCTCCACTTT. Combining the CDR3 with reference TRBV30 and TRBJ1-6 gives the whole variable domain SQTIHQWPATLVQPVGSPLSLECTVEGTSNPNLYWYRQAAGRGLQLLFYSVGIGQISSEVPQNLSASRPQDRQFILSSKKLLLSDSGFYLCAWSGSSYNSPLHFGNGTRLTVT.

The chain employs TRBV2 and TRBJ2-7; 9 positions match TRBD1. The V segment lost 4 bases and the J segment 1 base; nucleotides outside the gene matches: 5. Per germline, CDR1 SNHLY and CDR2 FYNNEI. CDR3 length equals 15 residues. The CDR3 DNA sequence: TGTGCCAGCAGTGCCTGGGACAGGGTGTCCTACGAGCAGTACTTC. Its translation: CASSAWDRVSYEQYF.

The genes are TRBV9 and TRBJ2-3; possibly TRBD1 for D (5 bases). V lost 4 bases, J lost 0 bases, and 12 bases lay in between. The CDR3 totals 15 residues. Germline CDR1 and CDR2: SGDLS and YYNGEE. CDR3 region: CASSPGGASTDTQYF. CDR3 in DNA: TGTGCCAGCAGCCCTGGTGGGGCTAGCACAGATACGCAGTATTTT.

The J gene is TRBJ2-7, the V gene TRBV27; possible D gene TRBD2, 5 bases. CDR1 is MNHEY, CDR2 SMNVEV, per germline (reference sequence). This CDR3 is 13 amino acids long. The V gene lost 2 bases and the J gene lost 1 base, with 6 bases spanning the gap. CDR3 sequence (DNA): TGTGCCAGCAGTTTACCGGGATCCTACGAGCAGTACTTC. Translated: CASSLPGSYEQYF.

The gene calls are TRBV7-7 and TRBJ2-1; 11 bases match TRBD2. Germline CDR1 SSHAT, CDR2 FNYEAQ (reference sequence). V gave up 3 bases and J gave up 10 bases; unmatched junction bases: 11. This CDR3 has 16 amino acids. CDR3 amino acids: CASSFSPGLAAAEQFF. For the CDR3, the DNA is TGTGCCAGCAGCTTTTCCCCGGGACTAGCGGCAGCCGAGCAGTTCTTC.

V and J are TRBV4-2 and TRBJ1-4, with D possibly being TRBD1 (5 bases). Germline V lookup: CDR1 LGHNA, CDR2 YNFKEQ. This CDR3 contains 15 residues. V was shortened by 2 bases and J by 3 bases, with 10 bases between the two germline ends. CDR3 nucleotides: TGTGCCAGCAGCCAAAGGGAAGGGGCTAATGAAAAACTGTTTTTT. Translation: CASSQREGANEKLFF.

The gene calls are TRBV5-1 and TRBJ2-2; maybe TRBD2 (5 bases). The CDR3 contains 17 residues. CDR1 is SGHRS and CDR2 is YFSETQ in the germline V gene. Trimming cost V 4 bases and J 5 bases, with 21 bases left between them. The CDR3 reads CASSRIVGGSGTGELFF. In DNA, the CDR3 is TGCGCCAGCAGCAGAATAGTAGGAGGCTCGGGGACCGGGGAGCTGTTTTTT.

This sequence joins TRBV28 and TRBJ1-2; 12 nucleotides match TRBD1. Germline-derived CDR1 and CDR2 are MDHEN and SYDVKM. CDR3 length equals 15 residues. V lost 2 bases to trimming and J lost 7 bases; unmatched junction nucleotides: 5. This chain's CDR3 is CASSLVGQGASGYTF. The CDR3 DNA is TGTGCCAGCAGTTTAGTGGGACAGGGGGCTAGTGGCTACACCTTC.

The chain combines TRBV30 with TRBJ1-2; no firm D call. The CDR3 runs 12 residues. Germline V gene data show CDR1 as GTSNPN and CDR2 as SVGIG (reference sequence). Trimming left V 1 base short and J 4 bases short, with 7 bases between. The CDR3 DNA follows: TGTGCCTGGAGTGGAGGGAGCTATGGCTACACCTTC. This sequence encodes CAWSGGSYGYTF.

The chain combines TRBV4-3 with TRBJ2-3, with unresolved D. The CDR3 length is 12 residues. The germline V and J ends were trimmed by 5 bases and 3 bases, with 6 bases remaining between them. Germline loops: CDR1 LGHNA, CDR2 YSLEER. The CDR3 here is CASSYSTDTQYF. As DNA, the CDR3 is TGCGCCAGCAGCTACAGTACAGATACGCAGTATTTT.

The chain carries TRBV28 and TRBJ2-1; maybe TRBD2 (5 bases). The CDR3 runs 13 residues. The V end was cut by 11 bases, the J end by 4 bases, with 15 bases between. CDR1 is MDHEN and CDR2 is SYDVKM in the germline V gene. The CDR3 sequence: CAGGRGSYNEQFF. CDR3 nucleotides: TGTGCCGGTGGTCGAGGGTCATACAATGAGCAGTTCTTC.

The V gene is TRBV11-2, the J gene TRBJ1-6; unclear D gene. The CDR3 has 15 residues. Germline CDR1 and CDR2: SGHAT and FQNNGV. The germline V and J ends were trimmed by 0 bases and 6 bases, with 9 bases remaining between them. CDR3 coding DNA: TGTGCCAGCAGCTTAGAAGGAGCCTTTAATTCACCCCTCCACTTT. Translation gives CASSLEGAFNSPLHF.

The chain carries TRBV5-1 and TRBJ1-3; 8 bases fit TRBD1. The V segment lost 3 bases and the J segment 4 bases; nucleotides outside the gene matches: 6. There are 15 residues in the CDR3. CDR1 and CDR2 from the germline V gene are SGHRS and YFSETQ. CDR3 amino acids: CASSSSGGAGNTIYF. CDR3 bases: TGCGCCAGCAGCTCCTCAGGGGGCGCCGGAAACACCATATATTTT.

This chain's CDR3 is CASSYTTGGETQYF. DNA of the CDR3: TGTGCCAGCAGTTACACGACAGGTGGTGAGACCCAGTACTTC. The gene calls are TRBV6-5 and TRBJ2-5; tentatively, D is TRBD1 (6 bases). V was cut by 2 bases and J by 5 bases, with 12 bases left in between. Germline V gene data show CDR1 as MNHEY and CDR2 as SVGAGI. This CDR3 spans 14 amino acids.